The 30 T cell receptor beta chains in this list originate from one sample, sequenced in a study of cytomegalovirus exposure and HLA in healthy donors. TCRdb keeps only in-frame clones here, not all; method: immunoSEQ multiplex PCR. The sample shows 200,000 to 250,000 clones, about nine tenths of them seen only once. Material: PBMCs. All receptors come from a woman aged 18-29 years in good health and CMV-seropositive.

The chain is built from TRBV29-1 and TRBJ1-4, with D perhaps matching TRBD1 (5 bases). Germline V gives CDR1 SQVTM, CDR2 ANQGSEA. The CDR3 runs 14 residues. Trimming left V 6 bases short and J 7 bases short, with 18 bases between. The CDR3: CSVHRRGFGEKLFF. CDR3 nucleotide sequence: TGCAGCGTCCACAGGCGGGGGTTTGGTGAAAAACTGTTTTTT.

The chain uses TRBV18 and TRBJ2-5, with 8 bases fitting TRBD1. The ends lost 4 bases at V and 4 bases at J; junction bases unmatched: 2. Germline loops: CDR1 KGHSH, CDR2 LQKENI. The CDR3 consists of 13 residues. The CDR3 protein is CASSQDRAETQYF. Written as DNA, the CDR3 is TGTGCCAGCTCACAGGACAGGGCAGAGACCCAGTACTTC.

The genes are TRBV5-1 and TRBJ1-1, with D tentatively TRBD1 (6 bases). The CDR3 length is 16 residues. Germline V CDR1 and CDR2: SGHRS, YFSETQ. The V end was cut by 1 base, the J end by 0 bases, with 13 bases between. Here the CDR3 reads CASSLSDRYLNTEAFF. The DNA for the CDR3 is TGCGCCAGCAGCTTGAGTGACAGGTACCTGAACACTGAAGCTTTCTTT.

The rearrangement joins TRBV5-6 to TRBJ2-7; 7 bases agree with TRBD1. Trimming took 4 bases from V and 6 from J; bases not matched to a gene: 13. The germline V gene encodes CDR1 SGHDT and CDR2 YYEEEE. This CDR3 comprises 15 residues. This CDR3 is CASSPDRTHRGEQYF. The DNA of the CDR3 is TGTGCCAGCAGCCCGGACAGGACCCACCGGGGCGAGCAGTACTTC.

The chain joins TRBV4-1 to TRBJ2-1; possibly TRBD1 for D (5 bases). This CDR3 is built from 14 residues. From germline, CDR1 is MGHRA and CDR2 YSYEKL. Trimming shortened V by 4 bases and J by 1 base, and 8 bases separated the two germline ends. CDR3 nucleotide sequence: TGCGCCAGCAGCCCAGGGATATCCTACAATGAGCAGTTCTTC. Encoded protein: CASSPGISYNEQFF.

The chain is built from TRBV27 and TRBJ2-2; the match to TRBD2 covers 11 bases. Germline loops: CDR1 MNHEY, CDR2 SMNVEV (reference sequence). CDR3 length: 14 residues. The V and J ends lost 6 bases and 6 bases, in that order; junction bases with no gene match: 3. Here the CDR3 reads CASRIAGGAGELFF. The CDR3 coding sequence is TGTGCCAGCAGAATAGCGGGAGGGGCCGGGGAGCTGTTTTTT.

The chain uses TRBV29-1 and TRBJ1-2; tentative D call: TRBD1 (6 bases). V lost 7 bases and J 1 base, leaving 16 bases between the germline ends. Germline loops: CDR1 SQVTM, CDR2 ANQGSEA. There are 14 residues in the CDR3. CDR3 in amino acids: CSAAGQLYNYGYTF. CDR3 DNA: TGCAGCGCCGCCGGACAGCTCTATAACTATGGCTACACCTTC.

V is TRBV30 and J is TRBJ1-5, with unresolved D. The germline V gene has CDR1 GTSNPN and CDR2 SVGIG (reference sequence). The V gene lost 0 bases and the J gene lost 0 bases, with 3 bases spanning the gap. The CDR3 extends over 13 amino acids. CDR3 sequence: CAWSVLSNQPQHF. For the CDR3, the DNA is TGTGCCTGGAGTGTACTTAGCAATCAGCCCCAGCATTTT.

The genes are TRBV4-1 and TRBJ1-5; TRBD1 aligns across 7 bases. V was pared by 3 bases and J by 4 bases, with 3 bases of the junction left unmatched. This CDR3 is 14 amino acids long. Germline V CDR1 and CDR2: MGHRA, YSYEKL. CDR3 sequence reads: CASSQGQTNQPQHF. The CDR3 DNA follows: TGCGCCAGCAGCCAGGGACAGACAAATCAGCCCCAGCATTTT.

As for this clone: This specimen includes other DNA sequences encoding the same CDR3. The V call is TRBV6-1, the J call TRBJ2-6; 7 nucleotides agree with TRBD1. V was clipped by 3 bases and J by 0 bases; unmatched bases: 8. The CDR3 has 18 amino acids. Per germline, CDR1 MNHNS and CDR2 SASEGT. The CDR3 DNA follows: TGTGCCAGCAGTGATCCGGGACAGAGGGGCTCTGGGGCCAACGTCCTGACTTTC. Translating it yields CASSDPGQRGSGANVLTF.

The gene calls are TRBV29-1 and TRBJ1-1; unclear D gene. Germline lookup yields CDR1 SQVTM and CDR2 ANQGSEA. CDR3 length: 11 residues. Trimming pared 5 bases from V and 2 bases from J, leaving 6 bases between. The CDR3 nucleotides read TGCAGCGTTCAGATAAACACTGAAGCTTTCTTT. Translating gives CSVQINTEAFF.

This chain connects TRBV5-4 to TRBJ2-3, with D uncertain. This CDR3 comprises 13 residues. V was cut by 9 bases and J by 5 bases, with 16 bases left in between. The germline gives CDR1 SGHNT, CDR2 YYREEE (reference sequence). This CDR3 reads CATRGAARDTQYF. The CDR3 nucleotides read TGTGCCACCCGAGGTGCGGCTCGAGATACGCAGTATTTT.

V gene TRBV28 combines with J gene TRBJ1-1, with 7 positions matching TRBD1. Germline V gives CDR1 MDHEN, CDR2 SYDVKM. This CDR3 has 14 amino acids. Losses at the gene ends were 6 bases for V and 2 bases for J; bases not matched to a gene: 6. CDR3 DNA: TGTGCCAGCAGCGAGACAGGGATTAACACTGAAGCTTTCTTT. Amino acids: CASSETGINTEAFF.

The chain recombines TRBV15 with TRBJ2-3; TRBD2 agrees at 7 bases. Trimming removed 0 bases from V and 5 bases from J; junction bases left unmatched: 8. The CDR3 extends over 16 amino acids. Germline CDR1 LNHNV, CDR2 YYDKDF (reference sequence). The CDR3: CATSRDLAGAGDTQYF. DNA of the CDR3: TGTGCCACCAGCAGAGATCTGGCGGGAGCAGGAGATACGCAGTATTTT. The full variable domain, with the rest looked up from reference TRBV15 and TRBJ2-3, is DAMVIQNPRYQVTQFGKPVTLSCSQTLNHNVMYWYQQKSSQAPKLLFHYYDKDFNNEADTPDNFQSRRPNTSFCFLDIRSPGLGDTAMYLCATSRDLAGAGDTQYFGPGTRLTVL.

The CDR3 DNA is TGTGCCAGCAGCTCTCAGGGTTACAATGAGCAGTTCTTC. Its protein is CASSSQGYNEQFF. The gene calls are TRBV11-2 and TRBJ2-1, with D possibly TRBD1 on 5 matching bases. Germline CDR1 SGHAT, CDR2 FQNNGV. V gave up 4 bases and J gave up 4 bases, with 8 bases separating them. The CDR3 totals 13 residues.

The chain carries TRBV29-1 and TRBJ2-7; TRBD1 aligns across 10 bases. J gave up 7 bases and V 2 bases, and 11 bases lay outside the gene matches. The CDR3 is 15 amino acids. Germline V gene sequence: CDR1 SQVTM, CDR2 ANQGSEA. The CDR3 region has the DNA TGCAGCGTTGAAAAGGGGGACAGGGGTTCAGGGGAGCAGTACTTC. Its translation is CSVEKGDRGSGEQYF.

The V and J genes are TRBV5-1 and TRBJ2-6; maybe TRBD2 (5 bases). V lost 4 bases and J lost 0, with 11 bases in between. Germline assignment: CDR1 SGHRS and CDR2 YFSETQ. CDR3 length equals 16 residues. For the CDR3, the DNA is TGCGCCAGCAGCCCCGGGATCATCTCTGGGGCCAACGTCCTGACTTTC. Translated, it gives CASSPGIISGANVLTF.

The chain carries TRBV6-5 and TRBJ1-2; 8 bases align to TRBD1. Trimming at V came to 5 bases and at J to 1 base, leaving 3 bases not matched to a gene. CDR3 length equals 14 residues. From germline, CDR1 is MNHEY and CDR2 SVGAGI. Here the CDR3 reads CASSGQGFNYGYTF. The CDR3 nucleotides read TGTGCCAGCAGTGGACAGGGTTTTAACTATGGCTACACCTTC.

This chain joins TRBV27 and TRBJ2-1; 13 bases are shared with TRBD2. This CDR3 has 16 amino acids. Germline values: CDR1 MNHEY, CDR2 SMNVEV (reference sequence). With 2 bases clipped from V and 8 bases from J, the junction kept 6 bases outside the gene matches. The DNA of the CDR3 is TGTGCCAGCAGTTTACTGGGGACTAGCGGGAATGATGAGCAGTTCTTC. Amino acid sequence: CASSLLGTSGNDEQFF.

V usage is TRBV28 and J usage is TRBJ1-2; D may be TRBD1 (6 bases). The CDR3 extends over 18 amino acids. The germline gives CDR1 MDHEN, CDR2 SYDVKM. Deletions cut 2 bases from V and 6 bases from J, with 25 bases between. CDR3 nucleotide sequence: TGTGCCAGCAGTTTAGATAGGCCAGCAATTCCTCCAGGGGATGGCTACACCTTC. This translates into CASSLDRPAIPPGDGYTF.

The chain links TRBV11-2 to TRBJ2-1, with TRBD2 as a possible D gene (5 bases). V was pared by 5 bases and J by 1 base, with 24 bases between. Per germline, CDR1 SGHAT and CDR2 FQNNGV. This CDR3 comprises 19 residues. CDR3 coding DNA: TGTGCCAGCAGCCCCTGGTCGGGGTGGGCCCAGGATTCCTACAATGAGCAGTTCTTC. This translates into CASSPWSGWAQDSYNEQFF.

CDR3 nucleotide sequence: TGTGCCACCGGACTAATGAACACCGGGGAGCTGTTTTTT. This sequence encodes CATGLMNTGELFF. V is TRBV7-9 and J is TRBJ2-2; D may be TRBD2 (6 bases). Trimming cost V 10 bases and J 1 base, with 10 bases left between them. The CDR3 covers 13 residues. Germline CDR1 and CDR2: SEHNR and FQNEAQ (reference sequence).

In regard to this clone: Relative to the germline gene, one junction end is altered; a read error may explain this. The rearrangement links TRBV7-7 to TRBJ2-1; 11 positions match TRBD2. The germline gives CDR1 SSHAT, CDR2 FNYEAQ (reference sequence). The CDR3 extends over 16 amino acids. The CDR3 nucleotides read TGTGCTAGCAGCTTGGGAACTAGCGGGAGAATGGGTGAGCAGTTCTTC. Amino acid sequence: CASSLGTSGRMGEQFF.

V and J are TRBV6-1 and TRBJ1-4; 9 nucleotides agree with TRBD1. Trimming at V came to 1 base and at J to 6 bases, leaving 3 bases not matched to a gene. CDR3 length: 15 amino acids. Germline loops: CDR1 MNHNS, CDR2 SASEGT. DNA for the CDR3: TGTGCCAGCAGTGAAGTGACAGGGGGAGATGAAAAACTGTTTTTT. This gives the protein CASSEVTGGDEKLFF.

Note on this clone: One junction end disagrees with the germline gene, perhaps due to a read error. The J gene is TRBJ2-1, the V gene TRBV7-7; a possible D gene is TRBD2 (6 bases). CDR3 length: 13 residues. CDR1 is SSHAT and CDR2 is FNYEAQ in the germline V gene (reference sequence). The DNA of the CDR3 is TGTGCTAGCAGCGTCCGGGAGCACGATGAGCAGTTCTTC. Amino acid sequence: CASSVREHDEQFF. The variable domain in full, completed from reference TRBV7-7 and TRBJ2-1, reads GAGVSQSPRYKVTKRGQDVTLRCDPISSHATLYWYQQALGQGPEFLTYFNYEAQPDKSGLPSDRFSAERPEGSISTLTIQRTEQRDSAMYRCASSVREHDEQFFGPGTRLTVL.

V gene TRBV2 combines with J gene TRBJ1-1; no definite D call. This CDR3 is 13 amino acids long. V dropped 4 bases and J dropped 4 bases, with 10 bases sitting between them. Per germline, CDR1 SNHLY and CDR2 FYNNEI. The chain's CDR3 is CASSGAGGTEAFF. CDR3 nucleotide sequence: TGTGCCAGCAGTGGGGCAGGAGGCACTGAAGCTTTCTTT. The whole variable domain, filled in from reference TRBV2 and TRBJ1-1, reads EPEVTQTPSHQVTQMGQEVILRCVPISNHLYFYWYRQILGQKVEFLVSFYNNEISEKSEIFDDQFSVERPDGSNFTLKIRSTKLEDSAMYFCASSGAGGTEAFFGQGTRLTVV.

The gene calls are TRBV27 and TRBJ2-3; TRBD1 agrees at 12 bases. With 4 bases clipped from V and 4 bases from J, the junction kept 6 bases outside the gene matches. This CDR3 is 16 amino acids long. The V gene's germline CDR1 is MNHEY and CDR2 SMNVEV (reference sequence). CDR3 nucleotides: TGTGCCAGCAGTTCATACGGGACAGGGGGCGCAGATACGCAGTATTTT. Protein sequence: CASSSYGTGGADTQYF.

The chain combines TRBV28 with TRBJ2-3; D may be TRBD2 (6 bases). Trimming removed 7 bases at V and 1 base at J, with 12 bases between. Germline CDR1 and CDR2: MDHEN and SYDVKM. The CDR3 contains 14 residues. In DNA form, the CDR3 reads TGTGCCAGCATCACGGGACTTCGCACAGATACGCAGTATTTT. As protein: CASITGLRTDTQYF.

This chain uses TRBV27 with TRBJ2-7; no reliable D call. CDR3 length equals 13 residues. Trimming took off 8 bases at V and 4 bases at J, with 15 bases between the two ends. Germline V gene data show CDR1 as MNHEY and CDR2 as SMNVEV (reference sequence). CDR3 loop: CASASLGEYEQYF. The CDR3 nucleotides read TGTGCCAGCGCTTCCTTGGGCGAGTACGAGCAGTACTTC.

The V call is TRBV5-1, the J call TRBJ2-1; 7 bases are shared with TRBD2. The CDR3 loop spans 15 amino acids. From germline, CDR1 is SGHRS and CDR2 YFSETQ. The V gene end was trimmed by 4 bases and the J gene end by 5 bases; junction bases not matched to a gene: 9. In DNA form, the CDR3 reads TGCGCCAGCAGCCTTCGAACTAGCGCTAACAATGAGCAGTTCTTC. This gives the protein CASSLRTSANNEQFF.